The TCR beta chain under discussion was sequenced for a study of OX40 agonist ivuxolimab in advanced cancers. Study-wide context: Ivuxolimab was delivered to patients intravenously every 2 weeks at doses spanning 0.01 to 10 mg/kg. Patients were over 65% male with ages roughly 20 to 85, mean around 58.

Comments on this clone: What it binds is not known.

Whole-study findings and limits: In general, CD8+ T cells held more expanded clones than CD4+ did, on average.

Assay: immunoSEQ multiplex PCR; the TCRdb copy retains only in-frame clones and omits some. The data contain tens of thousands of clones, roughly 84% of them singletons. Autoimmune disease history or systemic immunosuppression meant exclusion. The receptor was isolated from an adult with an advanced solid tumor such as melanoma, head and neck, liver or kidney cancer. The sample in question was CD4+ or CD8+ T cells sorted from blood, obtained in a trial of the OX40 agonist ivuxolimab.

CDR3 sequence (DNA): TGTGCCAGCAGTTTGAGCGGGGACCCCTCCTCCTACGAGCAGTACTTC. This translates into CASSLSGDPSSYEQYF. The chain combines TRBV5-6 with TRBJ2-7; 7 nucleotides line up with TRBD2. The CDR3 totals 16 residues. Germline CDR1 reads SGHDT; CDR2 reads YYEEEE. After removal of 5 bases from V and 0 bases from J, the junction contained 11 bases not matched to a gene.